This T cell receptor beta chain emerged from a study of blood T cell repertoires in COVID-19. V shed 1 base and J 2 bases; nucleotides not matched to a gene: 6. The V gene's germline CDR1 is LGHDT and CDR2 YNNKEL (reference sequence). This CDR3 region has 17 residues. Method: immunoSEQ multiplex PCR; TCRdb's copy keeps in-frame clones and lacks some. The table lists about 410,000 clones, 75% to 90% of them singletons. The sequenced sample consisted of peripheral blood. V usage is TRBV3-1 (or the pseudogene TRBV3-2) and J usage is TRBJ2-1, with TRBD2 identical over 9 bases. This TCR was recovered from a woman between 40 and 55 years old with COVID-19, enrolled during active disease. CDR3 nucleotide sequence: TGTGCCAGCAGCCAAGGGACTAGCGCCAGTACCTACAATGAGCAGTTCTTC. As protein: CASSQGTSASTYNEQFF.